What follows are 29 T cell receptor beta chains derived from one specimen sequenced in a study of blood T cell repertoires in COVID-19. TCRdb keeps only in-frame clones here, not all; method: immunoSEQ multiplex PCR. This table has 300,000 or so clones, 70% to 90% appearing once. Sequenced material: peripheral blood. All receptors derive from a woman between 25 and 40 years old who had recovered from COVID-19.

This chain uses TRBV12-3 or TRBV12-4 with TRBJ1-2, with 7 bases identical to TRBD1. There are 13 residues in the CDR3. Trimming removed 5 bases from V and 2 bases from J; junction bases left unmatched: 2. Here the CDR3 reads CASSVTGNYGYTF. The CDR3 bases are TGTGCCAGCAGTGTGACAGGGAACTATGGCTACACCTTC.

The chain recombines TRBV11-2 with TRBJ2-1; 9 bases line up with TRBD1. This CDR3 is 19 amino acids long. Germline trimming cut 0 bases from V and 3 bases from J; bases unmatched to any gene: 12. The germline gives CDR1 SGHAT, CDR2 FQNNGV. The CDR3 sequence is CASSLESTSWTGDYNEQFF. CDR3 nucleotides: TGTGCCAGCAGCTTAGAATCGACGTCGTGGACAGGGGACTACAATGAGCAGTTCTTC.

The chain employs TRBV7-3 and TRBJ2-7; possible D gene TRBD2, 5 bases. Trimming took 0 bases from V and 3 from J, leaving 12 bases between them. In germline, CDR1 is SGHTA, CDR2 FQGTGA. The CDR3 consists of 15 residues. CDR3 sequence: CASSLTHGGYYEQYF. In DNA form, the CDR3 reads TGTGCCAGCAGCTTAACCCATGGAGGCTACTACGAGCAGTACTTC.

The gene calls are TRBV15 and TRBJ2-1; the match to TRBD2 covers 8 bases. CDR1 and CDR2 (germline): LNHNV, YYDKDF (reference sequence). This CDR3 is built from 14 residues. Trimming cost V 2 bases and J 5 bases; bases outside gene matches: 2. The CDR3 sequence: CATSRRGGNNEQFF. For the CDR3, the DNA is TGTGCCACCAGCAGACGGGGGGGGAACAATGAGCAGTTCTTC.

The gene calls are TRBV28 and TRBJ1-4; 7 positions match TRBD1. Germline V gene data show CDR1 as MDHEN and CDR2 as SYDVKM. This CDR3 has 15 residues. Trimming took 6 bases from V and 3 from J; bases not matched to a gene: 7. CDR3 DNA: TGTGCCAGCAGCCCCCCCGGGACAGCTAATGAAAAACTGTTTTTT. It is translated as CASSPPGTANEKLFF.

The rearrangement joins TRBV5-4 to TRBJ2-3; 9 bases match TRBD2. The CDR3 is 15 residues long. V lost 3 bases and J lost 0; bases outside the gene matches: 2. Germline CDR1 is SGHNT and CDR2 is YYREEE (reference sequence). The CDR3 is CASSWLAGSTDTQYF. In DNA, the CDR3 is TGTGCCAGCAGCTGGCTAGCGGGGAGCACAGATACGCAGTATTTT.

The chain joins TRBV6-2 or TRBV6-3 to TRBJ2-5; 14 nucleotides align to TRBD2. With V trimmed by 4 bases and J by 2 bases, 3 bases remained unmatched. The CDR3 sequence is 16 residues long. Germline assignment: CDR1 MNHEY and CDR2 SVGEGT. CDR3 sequence reads: CASSFGTSGRQETQYF. The CDR3 DNA is TGTGCCAGCAGTTTCGGGACTAGCGGGAGACAAGAGACCCAGTACTTC.

The chain recombines TRBV5-1 with TRBJ1-6; TRBD1 agrees at 8 bases. V lost 3 bases to trimming and J lost 5 bases; unmatched junction nucleotides: 4. The germline gives CDR1 SGHRS, CDR2 YFSETQ. CDR3 size: 15 residues. CDR3 amino acids: CASSSPDRDNSPLHF. As DNA, the CDR3 is TGCGCCAGCAGCTCTCCGGACAGGGATAATTCACCCCTCCACTTT.

The rearrangement uses TRBV5-4 and TRBJ2-1; 7 bases match TRBD1. The CDR3 runs to 15 residues. The V gene's germline CDR1 is SGHNT and CDR2 YYREEE (reference sequence). Losses at the gene ends were 0 bases for V and 2 bases for J; bases not matched to a gene: 2. This chain's CDR3 is CASSLDGTAYNEQFF. The CDR3 DNA is TGTGCCAGCAGCTTGGACGGGACAGCCTACAATGAGCAGTTCTTC.

The rearrangement links TRBV19 to TRBJ1-1; 10 nucleotides agree with TRBD1. Trimming took 10 bases from V and 1 from J; bases not matched to a gene: 12. CDR1 and CDR2 (germline): LNHDA, SQIVND (reference sequence). The CDR3 is made up of 16 amino acids. CDR3 nucleotide sequence: TGTGCCACCGGGACAGGGGCAGGGAAAGAGAACACTGAAGCTTTCTTT. Its protein product is CATGTGAGKENTEAFF.

This clone came up many times. The CDR3, as DNA: TGTGCCAGCAGCGGGGAGACAGGCTTGTCCTACGAGCAGTACTTC. It translates to CASSGETGLSYEQYF. The J gene is TRBJ2-7, the V gene TRBV5-5; TRBD1 might be the D (6 bases). This CDR3 is 15 amino acids long. V gave up 4 bases and J gave up 1 base, with 15 bases separating them. Germline V CDR1 and CDR2: SGHKS, YYEKEE (reference sequence).

This clone was recorded only once. The V call is TRBV9, the J call TRBJ2-5, with TRBD2 matching 7 bases. With V trimmed by 0 bases and J by 1 base, 9 bases remained unmatched. This CDR3 contains 17 residues. The germline V gene encodes CDR1 SGDLS and CDR2 YYNGEE. This CDR3 reads CASSVGPPGLLQETQYF. The CDR3, as DNA: TGTGCCAGCAGCGTAGGTCCGCCGGGACTACTCCAAGAGACCCAGTACTTC.

The genes are TRBV6-2 or TRBV6-3 and TRBJ1-5; 8 nucleotides align to TRBD1. CDR1 is MNHEY, CDR2 SVGEGT, per germline. V lost 4 bases and J lost 6; bases outside the gene matches: 8. The CDR3 consists of 15 residues. The CDR3 DNA is TGTGCCAGCAGTTTACAGGGGGTAGGGGGTCAGCCCCAGCATTTT. Translating gives CASSLQGVGGQPQHF.

This chain links TRBV27 with TRBJ2-7; the match to TRBD2 covers 12 bases. This CDR3 is 15 amino acids long. The germline V gene encodes CDR1 MNHEY and CDR2 SMNVEV (reference sequence). Losses at the gene ends were 7 bases for V and 6 bases for J; bases not matched to a gene: 10. The DNA of the CDR3 is TGTGCCAGCACCGGACTAGCGGGGACCCTCCTCGAGCAGTACTTC. This encodes CASTGLAGTLLEQYF.

The V and J genes are TRBV7-3 and TRBJ2-1, with 7 bases that match TRBD1. The CDR3 loop spans 13 amino acids. Germline V gives CDR1 SGHTA, CDR2 FQGTGA. The ends lost 5 bases at V and 10 bases at J; junction bases unmatched: 8. The CDR3 DNA reads as TGTGCCAGCAGCCGGGACAGCGCAGGGGAGCAGTTCTTC. Its protein product is CASSRDSAGEQFF.

The rearrangement links TRBV11-1 to TRBJ2-1, with 11 bases matching TRBD1. CDR3 length equals 15 residues. CDR1 SGHAT and CDR2 FQDESV come from the germline V gene (reference sequence). V dropped 5 bases and J dropped 5; count of bases not matched to a gene: 5. The CDR3 sequence: CASSAGQGADNEQFF. The CDR3 DNA sequence: TGTGCCAGCAGCGCCGGACAGGGGGCAGACAATGAGCAGTTCTTC.

This clone was counted a single time. A junction end diverges from the germline sequence, so it may reflect a read error. This chain uses TRBV5-1 with TRBJ2-4; TRBD2 might be the D (6 bases). Germline CDR1 and CDR2: SGHRS and YFSETQ. The CDR3 extends over 24 amino acids. The CDR3 DNA reads TGCGCCAGCAGCTTGGCCGGAGGGGTCAGGGAAGAGACGTCTCACCCCTTAGCCAAGAACATTCAGTACTTC. It codes for CASSLAGGVREETSHPLAKNIQYF.

The chain joins TRBV30 to TRBJ1-5; 8 positions agree with TRBD1. The CDR3 has 15 amino acids. V gave up 2 bases and J gave up 0 bases; unmatched junction bases: 3. Germline values: CDR1 GTSNPN, CDR2 SVGIG (reference sequence). DNA of the CDR3: TGTGCCTGGAGTCAGGGGGCAGTTAGCAATCAGCCCCAGCATTTT. Its translation: CAWSQGAVSNQPQHF.

V gene TRBV7-2 combines with J gene TRBJ2-3; unclear D gene. Germline V gene sequence: CDR1 SGHTA, CDR2 FQGNSA. The CDR3 contains 13 residues. V lost 0 bases and J lost 6, with 7 bases in between. The CDR3 reads CASSLAPADTQYF. As DNA, the CDR3 is TGTGCCAGCAGCTTAGCGCCTGCGGATACGCAGTATTTT.

This chain joins TRBV2 and TRBJ1-2; TRBD1 might be the D (5 bases). V was shortened by 6 bases and J by 5 bases, with 16 bases between the two germline ends. In germline, CDR1 is SNHLY, CDR2 FYNNEI. This CDR3 comprises 14 residues. The CDR3 sequence: CASREGRLFYGYTF. Here the CDR3 DNA reads TGTGCCAGCAGGGAGGGACGGTTGTTTTATGGCTACACCTTC.

This clone was seen repeatedly, ten times or more. The chain couples TRBV13 to TRBJ2-7; 8 bases map to TRBD2. The V gene's germline CDR1 is PRHDT and CDR2 FYEKMQ (reference sequence). V lost 8 bases, J lost 5 bases, and 8 bases stayed unmatched. This CDR3 comprises 13 residues. The CDR3 DNA reads as TGTGCCAGCTCCTCGGGGGGGCTGGACGAGCAGTACTTC. This codes for CASSSGGLDEQYF.

CDR3 DNA: TGCGCCAGCAGCGTACGGGTGGGGGGGAACACCGGGGAGCTGTTTTTT. This encodes CASSVRVGGNTGELFF. The chain has TRBV4-1 and TRBJ2-2; D is possibly TRBD2 (6 bases). This CDR3 has 16 residues. V shed 5 bases and J shed 1 base, with 14 bases lying between them. CDR1 and CDR2 (germline): MGHRA, YSYEKL.

This chain links TRBV12-1 with TRBJ2-7; the D call TRBD1 from the table was never checked on the DNA. TRBV12-1 is a documented pseudogene. This CDR3 spans 15 amino acids. CDR3 bases: TGTGCCAGCAGCTTTGGAGCCAGGGGAACCTACGAGCAGTACTTC. It codes for CASSFGARGTYEQYF.

The chain employs TRBV6-6 and TRBJ2-3, with unresolved D. The CDR3 spans 14 residues. CDR1 MNHNY and CDR2 SVGAGI come from the germline V gene (reference sequence). V lost 6 bases and J 4 bases, leaving 14 bases between the germline ends. CDR3 in DNA: TGTGCCAGCAGCCCTAGGAAAGGAGCAGATACGCAGTATTTT. Residues: CASSPRKGADTQYF.

The V call is TRBV2, the J call TRBJ2-2, with D uncertain. The V gene's germline CDR1 is SNHLY and CDR2 FYNNEI. The CDR3 has 15 amino acids. V lost 8 bases and J 3 bases, leaving 16 bases between the germline ends. The CDR3 is CASRPQASDTGELFF. The CDR3 bases are TGTGCCAGCCGACCCCAGGCCTCCGACACCGGGGAGCTGTTTTTT.

The chain combines TRBV15 with TRBJ1-4, with no clear D. Germline V gene lookup returns CDR1 LNHNV and CDR2 YYDKDF (reference sequence). There are 11 residues in the CDR3. V lost 0 bases and J lost 17, with 10 bases in between. CDR3 DNA sequence: TGTGCCACCAGCAGAGATACCGGGATCTTTTTT. Translation gives CATSRDTGIFF.

This chain uses TRBV7-9 with TRBJ2-1; D might be TRBD1 (6 bases). The CDR3 sequence is 15 residues long. The V end lost 4 bases, the J end lost 0 bases, and 10 bases lay between the germline ends. The germline V gene encodes CDR1 SEHNR and CDR2 FQNEAQ (reference sequence). CDR3 nucleotides: TGTGCCAGCAGCTCCGGGACAAGCTCCTACAATGAGCAGTTCTTC. Amino acid sequence: CASSSGTSSYNEQFF.

The chain combines TRBV6-1 with TRBJ1-5; maybe TRBD1 (6 bases). The CDR3 is 16 amino acids. Trimming removed 0 bases at V and 4 bases at J, with 13 bases between. Germline V CDR1 and CDR2: MNHNS, SASEGT. The CDR3: CASSEAFGTTNQPQHF. For the CDR3, the DNA is TGTGCCAGCAGTGAAGCCTTTGGGACAACAAATCAGCCCCAGCATTTT.

V usage is TRBV19 and J usage is TRBJ1-2; 9 nucleotides match TRBD1. The CDR3 runs 15 residues. From germline, CDR1 is LNHDA and CDR2 SQIVND (reference sequence). The junction had 13 bases not matched to a gene; V was cut back by 6 bases and J by 8 bases. The CDR3 region is CASRPGQGTVGGYTF. CDR3 nucleotides: TGTGCCAGTAGGCCGGGACAGGGAACAGTCGGCGGCTACACCTTC.